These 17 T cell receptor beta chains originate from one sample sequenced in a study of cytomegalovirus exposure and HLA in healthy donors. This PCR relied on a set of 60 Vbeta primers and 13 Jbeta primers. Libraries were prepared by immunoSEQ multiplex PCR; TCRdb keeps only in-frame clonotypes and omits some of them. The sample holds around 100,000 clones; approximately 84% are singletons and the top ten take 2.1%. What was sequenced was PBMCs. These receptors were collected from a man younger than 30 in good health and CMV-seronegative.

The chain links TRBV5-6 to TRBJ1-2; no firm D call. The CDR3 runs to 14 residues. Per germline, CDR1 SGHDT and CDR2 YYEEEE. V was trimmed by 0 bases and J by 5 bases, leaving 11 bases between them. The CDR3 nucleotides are TGTGCCAGCAGCTTGGCCAATTCGGGGTATGGCTACACCTTC. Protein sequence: CASSLANSGYGYTF. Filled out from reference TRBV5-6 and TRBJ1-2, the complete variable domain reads DAGVTQSPTHLIKTRGQQVTLRCSPKSGHDTVSWYQQALGQGPQFIFQYYEEEERQRGNFPDRFSGHQFPNYSSELNVNALLLGDSALYLCASSLANSGYGYTFGSGTRLTVV.

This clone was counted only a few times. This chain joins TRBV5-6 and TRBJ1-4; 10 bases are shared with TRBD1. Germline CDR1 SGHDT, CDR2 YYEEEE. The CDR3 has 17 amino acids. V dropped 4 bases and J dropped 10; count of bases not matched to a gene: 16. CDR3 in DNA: TGTGCCAGCAGCCAAGCGACAGGGGGCGCGGGTAGTGGAAAACTGTTTTTT. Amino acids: CASSQATGGAGSGKLFF.

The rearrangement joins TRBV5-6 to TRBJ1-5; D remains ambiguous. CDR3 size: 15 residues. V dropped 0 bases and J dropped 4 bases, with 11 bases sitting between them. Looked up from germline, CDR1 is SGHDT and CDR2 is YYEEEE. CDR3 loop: CASSLGSGSNQPQHF. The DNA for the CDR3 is TGTGCCAGCAGCTTGGGATCGGGATCAAATCAGCCCCAGCATTTT.

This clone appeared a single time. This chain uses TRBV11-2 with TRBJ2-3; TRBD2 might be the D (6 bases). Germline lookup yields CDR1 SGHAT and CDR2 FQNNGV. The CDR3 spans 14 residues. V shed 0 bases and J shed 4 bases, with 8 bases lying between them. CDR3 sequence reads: CASSLDGGADTQYF. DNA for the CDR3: TGTGCCAGCAGCTTAGATGGAGGGGCAGATACGCAGTATTTT.

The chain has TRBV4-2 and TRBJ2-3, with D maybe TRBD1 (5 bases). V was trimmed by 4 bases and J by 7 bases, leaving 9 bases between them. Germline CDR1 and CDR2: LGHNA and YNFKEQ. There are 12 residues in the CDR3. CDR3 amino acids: CASSPSGNTQYF. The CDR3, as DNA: TGTGCCAGCAGCCCCTCAGGGAATACGCAGTATTTT.

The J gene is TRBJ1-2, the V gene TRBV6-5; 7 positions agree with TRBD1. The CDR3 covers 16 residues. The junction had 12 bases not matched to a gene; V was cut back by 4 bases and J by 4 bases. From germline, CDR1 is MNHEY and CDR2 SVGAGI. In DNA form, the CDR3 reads TGTGCCAGCAGTTCCAAACCTTATGGACAGGTCTATGGCTACACCTTC. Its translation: CASSSKPYGQVYGYTF.

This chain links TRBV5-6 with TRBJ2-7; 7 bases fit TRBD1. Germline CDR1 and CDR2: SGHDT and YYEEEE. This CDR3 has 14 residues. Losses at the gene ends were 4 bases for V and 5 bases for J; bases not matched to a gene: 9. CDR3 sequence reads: CASSNQGVRNEQYF. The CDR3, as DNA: TGTGCCAGCAGCAACCAGGGGGTGCGCAACGAGCAGTACTTC.

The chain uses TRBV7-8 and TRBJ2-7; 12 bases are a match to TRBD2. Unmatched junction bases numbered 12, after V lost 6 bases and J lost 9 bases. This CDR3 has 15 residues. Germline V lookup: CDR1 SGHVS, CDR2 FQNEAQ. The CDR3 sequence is CASSLSGTSGSGQYF. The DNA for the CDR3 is TGTGCCAGCAGTCTATCCGGGACTAGCGGGTCGGGGCAGTACTTC.

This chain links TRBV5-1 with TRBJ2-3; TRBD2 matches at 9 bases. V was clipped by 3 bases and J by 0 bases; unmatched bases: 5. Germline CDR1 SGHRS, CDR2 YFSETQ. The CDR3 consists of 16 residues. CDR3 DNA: TGCGCCAGCAGCTCGCGGACTAGCGCCAGCACAGATACGCAGTATTTT. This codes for CASSSRTSASTDTQYF.

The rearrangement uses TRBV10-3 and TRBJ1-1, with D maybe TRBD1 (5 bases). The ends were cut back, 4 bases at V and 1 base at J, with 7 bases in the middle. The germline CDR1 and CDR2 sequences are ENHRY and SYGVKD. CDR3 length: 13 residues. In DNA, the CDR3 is TGTGCCATCAGTGTGACAGAGAACACTGAAGCTTTCTTT. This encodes CAISVTENTEAFF.

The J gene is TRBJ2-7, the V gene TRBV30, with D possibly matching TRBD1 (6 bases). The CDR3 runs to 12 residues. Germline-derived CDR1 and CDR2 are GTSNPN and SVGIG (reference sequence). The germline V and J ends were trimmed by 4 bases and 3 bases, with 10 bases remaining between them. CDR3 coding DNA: TGTGCCTGGATCTTCAGGGGCTACGAGCAGTACTTC. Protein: CAWIFRGYEQYF.

CDR3 amino acids: CASSTNRNVYEQYF. The CDR3 DNA follows: TGTGCCAGTAGTACGAACAGGAATGTATACGAGCAGTACTTC. The J gene is TRBJ2-7, the V gene TRBV19; D is perhaps TRBD1 (5 bases). V was cut by 4 bases and J by 4 bases, with 14 bases left in between. The V gene's germline CDR1 is LNHDA and CDR2 SQIVND (reference sequence). The CDR3 contains 14 residues.

The CDR3, as DNA: TGTGCCAGCAGTTCCGCCCTAGAGGCGTACGAGCAGTACTTC. Translated, it gives CASSSALEAYEQYF. The rearrangement uses TRBV27 and TRBJ2-5; unclear D gene. The end of the DNA aligns better with TRBJ2-7, so the J call may be wrong. Germline assignment: CDR1 MNHEY and CDR2 SMNVEV (reference sequence). The CDR3 contains 14 residues.

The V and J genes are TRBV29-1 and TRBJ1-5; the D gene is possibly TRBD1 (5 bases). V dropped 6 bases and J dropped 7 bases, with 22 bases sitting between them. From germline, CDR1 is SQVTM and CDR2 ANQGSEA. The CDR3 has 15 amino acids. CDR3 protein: CSVATGVGAGQPQHF. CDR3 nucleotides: TGCAGCGTCGCGACGGGGGTCGGTGCAGGCCAGCCCCAGCATTTT.

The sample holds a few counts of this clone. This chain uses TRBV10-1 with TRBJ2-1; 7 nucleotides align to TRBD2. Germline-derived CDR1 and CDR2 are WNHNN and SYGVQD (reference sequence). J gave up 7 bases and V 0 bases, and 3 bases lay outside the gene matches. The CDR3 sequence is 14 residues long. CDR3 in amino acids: CASSESVGGNEQFF. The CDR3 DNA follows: TGCGCCAGCAGTGAGTCAGTCGGGGGGAATGAGCAGTTCTTC.

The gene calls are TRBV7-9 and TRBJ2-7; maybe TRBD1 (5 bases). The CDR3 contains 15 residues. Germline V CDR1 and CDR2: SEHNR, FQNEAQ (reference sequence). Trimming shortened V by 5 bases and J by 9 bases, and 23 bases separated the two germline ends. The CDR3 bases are TGTGCCAGCAGCAAACCTACAGGTCTCGCACCAAGGCAGTACTTC. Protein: CASSKPTGLAPRQYF.

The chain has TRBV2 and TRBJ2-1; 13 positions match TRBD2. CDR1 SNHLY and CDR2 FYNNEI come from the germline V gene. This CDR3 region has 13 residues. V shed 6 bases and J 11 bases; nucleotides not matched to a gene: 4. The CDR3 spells CASRAGLAGKQFF. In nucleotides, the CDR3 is TGTGCCAGCAGGGCGGGACTAGCGGGGAAGCAGTTCTTC.